This entry is about one T cell receptor (beta chain). Its antigen is unidentified. An immunoSEQ assay, version v3.0, was performed at survey level. Produced via immunoSEQ multiplex PCR; TCRdb's table is partial and in-frame only. Of under 14,000 clones in the sample, roughly four fifths were seen once. These data originate in a study of long-term antiretroviral therapy in people with HIV. For the study at large: Sampling started about a decade before the 2015 immediate-ART recommendation. Study-level results: HIV repertoires showed narrower CDR3 length ranges than controls. Post-ART samples showed increased diversity that remained below transplant donor control levels.

The CDR3 has 14 residues. The germline V gene has CDR1 SGHDN and CDR2 FVKESK. Trimming stripped 4 bases from V and 3 bases from J, with 13 bases between. This TCR was recovered from a man aged 40-50 years with HIV. This material consisted of unsorted PBMCs, taken 1.8 years after starting antiretroviral therapy. The J gene is TRBJ2-7, the V gene TRBV14; possible D gene TRBD2, 5 bases. CDR3 sequence (DNA): TGTGCCAGCAGCCGCAATGGTGAGGGCTACGAGCAGTACTTC. Encoded protein: CASSRNGEGYEQYF.